The sequence of this TCR beta chain was determined in a study of technical replicates of blood from a few donors. Only in-frame clones appear in the TCRdb table, and some are missing; sequencing was by immunoSEQ multiplex PCR. In the table there are 50,000 to 60,000 clones, roughly 91% of which are singletons. V shed 0 bases, J shed 0 bases, and the junction held 1 base outside the gene matches. The V gene's germline CDR1 is MRHNA and CDR2 SNTAGT. The CDR3 is 16 amino acids. The chain carries TRBV6-4 and TRBJ2-2; 7 bases align to TRBD2. This TCR was sampled from a human donor in good health. Some clones in this sample may be carry-over from other donors' samples. The sample taken for sequencing was PBMCs. This CDR3 is CASSDSGGANTGELFF. The CDR3 nucleotides are TGTGCCAGCAGTGACTCGGGGGGGGCGAACACCGGGGAGCTGTTTTTT.